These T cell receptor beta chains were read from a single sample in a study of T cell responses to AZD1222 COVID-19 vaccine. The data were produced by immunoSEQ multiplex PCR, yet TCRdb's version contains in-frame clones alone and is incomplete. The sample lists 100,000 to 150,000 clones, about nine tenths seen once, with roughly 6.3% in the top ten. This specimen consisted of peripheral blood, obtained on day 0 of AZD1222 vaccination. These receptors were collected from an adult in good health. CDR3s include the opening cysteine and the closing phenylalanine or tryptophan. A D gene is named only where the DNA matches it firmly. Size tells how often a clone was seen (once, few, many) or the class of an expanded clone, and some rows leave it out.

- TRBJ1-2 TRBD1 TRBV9 TGTGCCAGCAGCGTAGGAGGACAGGCCTATGGCTACACCTTC CASSVGGQAYGYTF
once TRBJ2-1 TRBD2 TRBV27 TGTGCCAGCACCATCACCTTGGGACTAGCGGGGGGGAATTTCGGGTTCGAGCAGTTCTTC CASTITLGLAGGNFGFEQFF
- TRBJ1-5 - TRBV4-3 TGCGCCAGCAGCCAAGTTCTGGGTAATCAGCCCCAGCATTTT CASSQVLGNQPQHF
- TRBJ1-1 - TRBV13 TGTGCCAGCAGCCCTAGGGGGGGGACCTCTGAAGCTTTCTTT CASSPRGGTSEAFF
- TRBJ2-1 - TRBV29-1 TGCAGCGGTCGGGTTTCGAATGAGCAGTTCTTC CSGRVSNEQFF
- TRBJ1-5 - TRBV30 TGTGCCTGGAGTAAGGGGGTGGGAGGCAATCAGCCCCAGCATTTT CAWSKGVGGNQPQHF
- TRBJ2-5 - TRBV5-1 TGCGCCAGCAGCTTGGAGACAGGGCCCAGTGTGGGGGGAGAGACCCAGTACTTC CASSLETGPSVGGETQYF
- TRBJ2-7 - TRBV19 TGTGCCAGTAGTATGGGAACAGGCTCCTACGAGCAGTACTTC CASSMGTGSYEQYF
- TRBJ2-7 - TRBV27 TGTGCCAGCAGTCGGAATGGACAGTACTACGAGCAGTACTTC CASSRNGQYYEQYF
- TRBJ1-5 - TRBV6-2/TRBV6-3 TGTGCCAGCAGTTACGGGCAGGGGCTTAGCAATCAGCCCCAGCATTTT CASSYGQGLSNQPQHF
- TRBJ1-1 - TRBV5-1 TGCGCCAGCAAAGGGTGGGCTGAAGCTTTCTTT CASKGWAEAFF
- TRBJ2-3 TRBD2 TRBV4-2 TGTGCCAGCAGCCAAGATCCTAGCGGGGACCTCAGGGGCACAGATACGCAGTATTTT CASSQDPSGDLRGTDTQYF
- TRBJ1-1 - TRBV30 TGTGCCTGGGTGGTAAAGACTACTGAAGCTTTCTTT CAWVVKTTEAFF
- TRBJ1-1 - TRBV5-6 TGTGCCAGCAGCTTGGAGGCATGGGACTTCCTGGTCAACACTGAAGCTTTCTTT CASSLEAWDFLVNTEAFF
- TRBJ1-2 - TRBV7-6 TGTGCCAGCAGCTTAGCGGTGGGTTCCGCTGGCTACACCTTC CASSLAVGSAGYTF
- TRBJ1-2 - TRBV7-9 TGTGCCAGCAGCTTGCCGCCCTTACCCTATGGCTACACCTTC CASSLPPLPYGYTF
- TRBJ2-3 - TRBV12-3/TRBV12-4 TGTGCCAGCAGTTTTCTTAACACAGATACGCAGTATTTT CASSFLNTDTQYF
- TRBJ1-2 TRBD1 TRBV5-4 TGTGCCAGCAGCTGGACAGGGAACTATGGCTACACCTTC CASSWTGNYGYTF
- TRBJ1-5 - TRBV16 TGTGCCAGCAGCCGCCCAATCGGGGCCGGCGATCAGCCCCAGCATTTT CASSRPIGAGDQPQHF
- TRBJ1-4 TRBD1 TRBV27 TGTGCCAGCAGGCTTCTTTGGGGACAGAGTAATGAAAAACTGTTTTTT CASRLLWGQSNEKLFF
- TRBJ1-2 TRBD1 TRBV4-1 TGCGCCAGCAGCCAAGAGGGGACCGACAGGGCAGGTGGCTACACCTTC CASSQEGTDRAGGYTF
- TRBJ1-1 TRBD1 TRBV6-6 TGTGCCAGCAGAATCCGGGACAGGAACACTGAAGCTTTCTTT CASRIRDRNTEAFF
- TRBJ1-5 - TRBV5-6 TGTGCCAGCAGCGCAGGCCAGACGAATCAGCCCCAGCATTTT CASSAGQTNQPQHF
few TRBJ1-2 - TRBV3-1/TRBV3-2 TGTGCCAGCAGCCAAGATCCGGGCAGGAAGGCTGGCTACACCTTC CASSQDPGRKAGYTF
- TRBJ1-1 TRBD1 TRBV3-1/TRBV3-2 TGTGCCAGCAGCCTGCCCGAGGGGGCTGGACGGGCTTTCTTT CASSLPEGAGRAFF
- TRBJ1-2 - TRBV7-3 TGTGCCAGCAGCCCGAACAGTAACTATGGCTACACCTTC CASSPNSNYGYTF
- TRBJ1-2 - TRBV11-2 TGTGCCAGCAGCTTATGGGCTGACGGCTACACCTTC CASSLWADGYTF
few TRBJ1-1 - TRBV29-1 TGCAGCATAGTACCGACCAGTTCTGAAGCTTTCTTT CSIVPTSSEAFF
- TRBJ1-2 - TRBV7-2 TGTGCCAGCAGCTTAGCGAGTCCAGGGTATTATGGCTACACCTTC CASSLASPGYYGYTF